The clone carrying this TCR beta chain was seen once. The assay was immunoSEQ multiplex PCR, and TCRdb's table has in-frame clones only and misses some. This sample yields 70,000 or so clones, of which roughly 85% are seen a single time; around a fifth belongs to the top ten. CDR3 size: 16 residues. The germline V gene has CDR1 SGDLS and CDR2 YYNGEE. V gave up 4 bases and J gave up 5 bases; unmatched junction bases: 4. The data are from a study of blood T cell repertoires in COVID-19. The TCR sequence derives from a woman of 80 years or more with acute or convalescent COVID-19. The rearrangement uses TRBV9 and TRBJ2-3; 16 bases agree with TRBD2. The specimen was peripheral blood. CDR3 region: CASSRGTSGGGDTQYF. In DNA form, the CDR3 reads TGTGCCAGCAGCCGCGGGACTAGCGGGGGGGGAGATACGCAGTATTTT. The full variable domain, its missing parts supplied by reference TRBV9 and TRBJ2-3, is DSGVTQTPKHLITATGQRVTLRCSPRSGDLSVYWYQQSLDQGLQFLIQYYNGEERAKGNILERFSAQQFPDLHSELNLSSLELGDSALYFCASSRGTSGGGDTQYFGPGTRLTVL.